The 5 T cell receptor beta chains below all came from one sample that was sequenced in a study of CD8+CD57+ T cells in acquired aplastic anemia. Researchers used genomic DNA as the template to profile TCR beta VDJ and CDR3. From the reads, TCRdb called clonotypes with MiXCR, one entry per CDR3 protein. The sample lists more than 150,000 distinct CDR3 sequences, about half seen once, with about an eighth in the top ten. It was patients with CD8+CD57+ cell expansion by flow cytometry who were chosen for sequencing. The specimen was sorted CD4+, CD8+, or CD8+CD57+ T cells (not recorded which) from PBMCs. These receptor sequences come from a human donor with aplastic anemia.

The chain uses TRBV4-2 and TRBJ2-7; TRBD2 matches at 14 bases. Germline values: CDR1 LGHNA, CDR2 YNFKEQ. This CDR3 has 18 residues. Trimming took 0 bases from V and 4 from J; bases not matched to a gene: 8. The CDR3 spells CASSQDGTSGGGVYEQYF. The DNA for the CDR3 is TGTGCCAGCAGCCAAGATGGGACTAGCGGGGGAGGAGTATACGAGCAGTACTTC.

The chain uses TRBV20-1 and TRBJ2-5; 8 bases agree with TRBD2. V lost 6 bases, J lost 5 bases, and 11 bases stayed unmatched. CDR3 length equals 14 residues. Germline CDR1 DFQATT, CDR2 SNEGSKA (reference sequence). CDR3 DNA sequence: TGCAGTGCGGCTCCCGGGGGGGGAGGGGAGACCCAGTACTTC. Its translation: CSAAPGGGGETQYF.

This clonotype appeared once. Being one base from a much bigger clone, this may be a read error. As the CDR3 is not closed by the conserved phenylalanine or tryptophan, this likely results from a read error. In nucleotides, the CDR3 is TGTGCCAGTAGTAAATCGGGGAAGGGTGCGGAGACCCAGTACTCC. Protein sequence: CASSKSGKGAETQYS. The chain uses TRBV19 and TRBJ2-5; a weak D match, TRBD2 (5 bases). The V and J ends lost 4 bases and 5 bases respectively, with 17 bases between them. This CDR3 comprises 15 residues. The germline V gene has CDR1 LNHDA and CDR2 SQIVND (reference sequence).

The count of this clonotype is one. The V call is TRBV4-2, the J call TRBJ2-3; possibly TRBD1 for D (6 bases). This CDR3 spans 18 amino acids. Trimming shortened V by 0 bases and J by 3 bases, and 19 bases separated the two germline ends. Germline V CDR1 and CDR2: LGHNA, YNFKEQ. The CDR3 is CASSQDPPKRGGTDTQYF. In nucleotides, the CDR3 is TGTGCCAGCAGCCAAGACCCCCCTAAGCGAGGGGGTACAGATACGCAGTATTTT.

The genes are TRBV19 and TRBJ1-3; 7 bases match TRBD1. After removal of 5 bases from V and 2 bases from J, the junction contained 6 bases not matched to a gene. CDR1 and CDR2 from the germline V gene are LNHDA and SQIVND (reference sequence). The CDR3 has 15 amino acids. The CDR3 loop reads CASSLLQGTGNTIYF. The CDR3 coding sequence is TGTGCCAGTAGTCTCTTACAGGGGACTGGAAACACCATATATTTT.